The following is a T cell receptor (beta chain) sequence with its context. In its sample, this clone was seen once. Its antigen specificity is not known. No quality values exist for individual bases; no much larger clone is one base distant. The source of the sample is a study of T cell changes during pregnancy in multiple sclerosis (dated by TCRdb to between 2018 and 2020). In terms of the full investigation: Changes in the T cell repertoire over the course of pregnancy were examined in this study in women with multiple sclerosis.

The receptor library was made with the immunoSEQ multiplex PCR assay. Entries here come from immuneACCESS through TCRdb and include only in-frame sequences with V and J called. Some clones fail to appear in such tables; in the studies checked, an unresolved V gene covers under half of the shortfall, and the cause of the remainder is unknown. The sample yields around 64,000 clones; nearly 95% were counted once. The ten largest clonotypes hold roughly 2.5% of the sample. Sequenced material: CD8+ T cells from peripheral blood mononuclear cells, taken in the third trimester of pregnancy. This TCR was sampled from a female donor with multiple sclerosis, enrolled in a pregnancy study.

CDR3 reads: CASSQASGMMTGELFF. At the DNA level, the sequence is TGCGCCAGCAGCCAGGCTAGCGGGATGATGACAGGGGAGCTGTTTTTT. Recombination joined TRBV4-1 with TRBJ2-2, with 9 central nucleotides matching TRBD2. Trimmed from V: 3 bases; trimmed from J: 8 bases; junction bases lacking a gene match: 10. The CDR3 has 16 amino acids, counting the end cysteine and phenylalanine. Only the CDR3 part of the read is kept: 48 bases, read in frame from the first base. CDR1 and CDR2 are read off the germline V gene as MGHRA and YSYEKL.